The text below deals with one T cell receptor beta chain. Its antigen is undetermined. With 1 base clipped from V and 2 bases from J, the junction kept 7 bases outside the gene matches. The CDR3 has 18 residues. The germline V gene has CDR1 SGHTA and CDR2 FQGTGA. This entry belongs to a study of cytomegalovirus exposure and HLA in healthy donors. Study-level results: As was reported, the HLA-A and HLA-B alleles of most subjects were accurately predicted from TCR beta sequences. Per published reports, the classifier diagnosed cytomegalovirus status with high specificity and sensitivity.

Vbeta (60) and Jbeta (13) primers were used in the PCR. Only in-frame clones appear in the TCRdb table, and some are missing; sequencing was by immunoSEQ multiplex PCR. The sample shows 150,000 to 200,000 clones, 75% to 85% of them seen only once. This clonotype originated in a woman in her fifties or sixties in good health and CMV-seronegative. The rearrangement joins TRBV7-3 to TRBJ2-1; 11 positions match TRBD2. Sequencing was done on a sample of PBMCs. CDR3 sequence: CASSLNSGRALAYNEQFF. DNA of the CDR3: TGTGCCAGCAGCTTAAATAGCGGGAGGGCCCTCGCCTACAATGAGCAGTTCTTC.